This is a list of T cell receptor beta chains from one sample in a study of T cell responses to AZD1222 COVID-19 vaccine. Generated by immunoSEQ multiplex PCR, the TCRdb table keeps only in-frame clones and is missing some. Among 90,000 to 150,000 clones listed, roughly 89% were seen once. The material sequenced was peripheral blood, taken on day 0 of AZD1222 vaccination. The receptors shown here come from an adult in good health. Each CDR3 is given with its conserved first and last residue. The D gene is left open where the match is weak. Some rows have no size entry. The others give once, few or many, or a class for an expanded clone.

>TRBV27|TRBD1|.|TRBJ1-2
TGTGCCAGCAGTCCAGGACAGGGCTTTGACTATGGCTACACCTTC
CASSPGQGFDYGYTF
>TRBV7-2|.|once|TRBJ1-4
TGTGCCAGCAGCTTAGGCCCGGGTCTTAATGAAAAACTGTTTTTT
CASSLGPGLNEKLFF
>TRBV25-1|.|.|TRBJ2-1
TGTGCCAGCAGTGAATTTCAGTATACGGGTCTGGCGGGAAATGAGCAGTTCTTC
CASSEFQYTGLAGNEQFF
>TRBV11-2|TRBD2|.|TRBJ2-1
TGTGCCAGCAGCACGACTAGCGGTTACTACAATGAGCAGTTCTTC
CASSTTSGYYNEQFF
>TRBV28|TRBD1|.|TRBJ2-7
TGTGCCAGCAGGTCACAGGGGGCCTCCTACGAGCAGTACTTC
CASRSQGASYEQYF
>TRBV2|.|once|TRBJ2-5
TGTGCCAGCAGTGTGGGGGGTTACGGATCGGAGACCCAGTACTTC
CASSVGGYGSETQYF
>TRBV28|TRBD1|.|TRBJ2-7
TGTGCCAGCAGTACAGGGGGGTCCTACGAGCAGTACTTC
CASSTGGSYEQYF
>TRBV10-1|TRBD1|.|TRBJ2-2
TGCGCCAGCAGTGAGAGGACAGGCCAAGGAGAGCTGTTTTTT
CASSERTGQGELFF
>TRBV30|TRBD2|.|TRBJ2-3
TGTGCCTGGAGGGAGCGGGGGGGTCTCACAGATACGCAGTATTTT
CAWRERGGLTDTQYF
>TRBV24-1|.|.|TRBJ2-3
TGTGCCACAGGGGTTGGCACAGATACGCAGTATTTT
CATGVGTDTQYF
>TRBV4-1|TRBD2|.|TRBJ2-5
TGCGCCAGCAGCCAGGGAAGCGGGGGGAAATTATGGGCCCAGTACTTC
CASSQGSGGKLWAQYF
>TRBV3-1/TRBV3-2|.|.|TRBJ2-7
TGTGCCAGCAGCCCCCTTACTGGAAGCTCCTACGAGCAGTACTTC
CASSPLTGSSYEQYF
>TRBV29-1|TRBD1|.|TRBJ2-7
TGCAGCGTTGCCTTAAGGGACAGCCAGGGCGAGCAGTACTTC
CSVALRDSQGEQYF
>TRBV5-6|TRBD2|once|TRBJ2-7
TGTGCCAGCAGCGTCGATCTAGCGGGAGTTCCCTACGAGCAGTACTTC
CASSVDLAGVPYEQYF
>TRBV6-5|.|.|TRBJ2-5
TGTGCCAGCAGTTACTTCGGGGAGCAAGAGACCCAGTACTTC
CASSYFGEQETQYF